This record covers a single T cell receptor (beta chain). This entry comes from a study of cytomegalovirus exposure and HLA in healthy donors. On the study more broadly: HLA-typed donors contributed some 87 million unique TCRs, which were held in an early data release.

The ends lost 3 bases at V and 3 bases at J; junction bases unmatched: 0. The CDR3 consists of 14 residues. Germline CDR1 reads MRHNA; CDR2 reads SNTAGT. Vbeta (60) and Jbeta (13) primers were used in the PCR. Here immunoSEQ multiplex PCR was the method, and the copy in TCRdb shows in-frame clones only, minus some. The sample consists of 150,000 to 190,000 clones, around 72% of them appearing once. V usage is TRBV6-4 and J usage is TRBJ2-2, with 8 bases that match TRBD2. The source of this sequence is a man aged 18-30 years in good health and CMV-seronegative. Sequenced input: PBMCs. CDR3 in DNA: TGTGCCAGCAGTGAAGCGGGAGACACCGGGGAGCTGTTTTTT. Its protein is CASSEAGDTGELFF.